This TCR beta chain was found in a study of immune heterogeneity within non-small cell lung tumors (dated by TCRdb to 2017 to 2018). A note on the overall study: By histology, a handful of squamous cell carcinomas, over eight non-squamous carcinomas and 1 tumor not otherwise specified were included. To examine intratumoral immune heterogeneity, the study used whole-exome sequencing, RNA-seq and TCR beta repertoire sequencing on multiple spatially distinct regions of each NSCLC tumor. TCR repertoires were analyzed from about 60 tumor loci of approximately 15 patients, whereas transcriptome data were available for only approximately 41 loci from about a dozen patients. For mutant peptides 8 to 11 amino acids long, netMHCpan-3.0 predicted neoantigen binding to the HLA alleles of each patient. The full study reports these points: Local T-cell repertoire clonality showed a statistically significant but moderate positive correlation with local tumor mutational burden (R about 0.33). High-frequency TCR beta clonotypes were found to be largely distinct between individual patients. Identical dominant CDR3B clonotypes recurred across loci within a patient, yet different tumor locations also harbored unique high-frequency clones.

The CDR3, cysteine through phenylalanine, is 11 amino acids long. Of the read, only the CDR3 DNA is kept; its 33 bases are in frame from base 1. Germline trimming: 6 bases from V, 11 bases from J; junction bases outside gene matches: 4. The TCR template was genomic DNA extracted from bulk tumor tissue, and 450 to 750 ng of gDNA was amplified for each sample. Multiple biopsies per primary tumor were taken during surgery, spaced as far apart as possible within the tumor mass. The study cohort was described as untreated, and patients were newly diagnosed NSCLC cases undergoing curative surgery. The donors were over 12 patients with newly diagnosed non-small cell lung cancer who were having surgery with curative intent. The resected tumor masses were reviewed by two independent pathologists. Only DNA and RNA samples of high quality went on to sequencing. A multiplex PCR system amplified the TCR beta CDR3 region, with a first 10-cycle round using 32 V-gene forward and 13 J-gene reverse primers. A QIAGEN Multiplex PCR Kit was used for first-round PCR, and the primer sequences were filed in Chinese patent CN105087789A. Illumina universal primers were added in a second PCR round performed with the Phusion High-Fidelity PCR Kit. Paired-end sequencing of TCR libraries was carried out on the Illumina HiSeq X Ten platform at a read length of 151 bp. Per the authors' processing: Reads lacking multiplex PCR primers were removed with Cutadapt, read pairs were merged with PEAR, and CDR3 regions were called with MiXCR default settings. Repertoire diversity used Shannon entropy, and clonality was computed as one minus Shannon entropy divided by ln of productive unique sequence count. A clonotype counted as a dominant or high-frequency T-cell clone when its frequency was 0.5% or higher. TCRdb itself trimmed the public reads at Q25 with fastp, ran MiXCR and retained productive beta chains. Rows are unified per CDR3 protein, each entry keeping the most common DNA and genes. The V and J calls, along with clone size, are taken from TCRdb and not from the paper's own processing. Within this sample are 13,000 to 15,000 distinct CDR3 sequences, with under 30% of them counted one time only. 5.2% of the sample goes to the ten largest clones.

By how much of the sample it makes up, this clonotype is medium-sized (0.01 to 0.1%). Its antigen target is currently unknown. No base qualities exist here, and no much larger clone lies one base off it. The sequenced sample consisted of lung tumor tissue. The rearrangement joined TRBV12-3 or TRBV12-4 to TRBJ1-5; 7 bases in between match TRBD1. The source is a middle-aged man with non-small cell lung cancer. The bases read TGTGCCAGCAGCCGACAGGGCGCCCAGCATTTT. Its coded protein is CASSRQGAQHF.